This T cell receptor (beta chain) was obtained from a study of T cell changes during pregnancy in multiple sclerosis. Deletions cut 1 base from V and 2 bases from J, with 8 bases between. This CDR3 spans 14 amino acids. CDR1 and CDR2 from the germline V gene are SSHAT and FNYEAQ (reference sequence). TCRdb's copy holds only in-frame clones and misses some; the assay was immunoSEQ multiplex PCR. The data contain over 20,000 clones, 86% of them seen just once; the ten biggest clones take up approximately 1%. The source material was CD4+ T cells from peripheral blood mononuclear cells, sampled in the first trimester of pregnancy. This TCR was sampled from a female donor in good health, enrolled as a control in a pregnancy study. This chain joins TRBV7-7 and TRBJ2-5; D is perhaps TRBD1 (5 bases). The CDR3 loop reads CASSLVGQQETQYF. The CDR3 DNA is TGTGCCAGCAGCTTAGTTGGACAACAAGAGACCCAGTACTTC. Full variable domain (rest looked up from reference TRBV7-7 and TRBJ2-5): GAGVSQSPRYKVTKRGQDVTLRCDPISSHATLYWYQQALGQGPEFLTYFNYEAQPDKSGLPSDRFSAERPEGSISTLTIQRTEQRDSAMYRCASSLVGQQETQYFGPGTRLLVL.